A single sample gave rise to the 9 T cell receptor beta chains below, sequenced in a study of cytomegalovirus exposure and HLA in healthy donors. Amplification used 60 Vbeta primers and 13 Jbeta primers. Using immunoSEQ multiplex PCR, the repertoire was profiled, and TCRdb retains in-frame clones only, with some absent. The table includes about 130,000 clones, roughly four fifths detected once. The specimen was PBMCs. The receptor source for this set is a woman aged 55 to 70 in good health and CMV-seropositive.

The chain combines TRBV6-1 with TRBJ1-3, with 8 bases aligning to TRBD1. Germline CDR1 is MNHNS and CDR2 is SASEGT. This CDR3 is built from 14 residues. Germline trimming cut 5 bases from V and 4 bases from J; bases unmatched to any gene: 4. CDR3 in DNA: TGTGCCAGCAGTCCCCGGACAGGGGGAAACACCATATATTTT. Its protein is CASSPRTGGNTIYF.

The count of this clone is one. The V call is TRBV2, the J call TRBJ1-5, with D possibly TRBD1 on 6 matching bases. Germline assignment: CDR1 SNHLY and CDR2 FYNNEI. V was cut by 7 bases and J by 0 bases, with 13 bases left in between. This CDR3 spans 15 amino acids. The CDR3 DNA reads TGTGCCAGCACCGAGGGGGGGTATAGCAATCAGCCCCAGCATTTT. Translation gives CASTEGGYSNQPQHF. Full variable domain (missing parts from reference TRBV2 and TRBJ1-5): EPEVTQTPSHQVTQMGQEVILRCVPISNHLYFYWYRQILGQKVEFLVSFYNNEISEKSEIFDDQFSVERPDGSNFTLKIRSTKLEDSAMYFCASTEGGYSNQPQHFGDGTRLSIL.

This clone showed up just a few times. The chain uses TRBV7-2 and TRBJ2-3; TRBD2 aligns across 14 bases. V trimming: 5 bases; J trimming: 6 bases; junction bases outside the gene matches: 7. Germline V gene lookup returns CDR1 SGHTA and CDR2 FQGNSA. CDR3 length: 16 amino acids. CDR3 sequence reads: CASSLRLAGGLDTQYF. The CDR3 DNA reads TGTGCCAGCAGCCTGCGACTAGCGGGGGGGCTGGATACGCAGTATTTT. Filled out from reference TRBV7-2 and TRBJ2-3, the complete variable domain reads GAGVSQSPSNKVTEKGKDVELRCDPISGHTALYWYRQSLGQGLEFLIYFQGNSAPDKSGLPSDRFSAERTGGSVSTLTIQRTQQEDSAVYLCASSLRLAGGLDTQYFGPGTRLTVL.

J is TRBJ1-1 and V is TRBV27; 9 bases are shared with TRBD1. This CDR3 has 14 amino acids. Germline assignment: CDR1 MNHEY and CDR2 SMNVEV (reference sequence). V shed 5 bases and J 4 bases; nucleotides not matched to a gene: 5. The CDR3 here is CASSPDRGSTEAFF. The CDR3 coding sequence is TGTGCCAGCAGTCCAGACAGGGGGAGCACTGAAGCTTTCTTT.

V gene TRBV6-1 combines with J gene TRBJ1-5, with 9 bases that match TRBD1. CDR1 and CDR2 from the germline V gene are MNHNS and SASEGT. J gave up 3 bases and V 7 bases, and 7 bases lay outside the gene matches. The CDR3 sequence is 15 residues long. CDR3 DNA sequence: TGTGCCAGCATCTGGACAGGGGATTCCAATCAGCCCCAGCATTTT. Amino acids: CASIWTGDSNQPQHF.

This clone has only a few counts. The chain recombines TRBV6-5 with TRBJ1-1, with D perhaps matching TRBD1 (5 bases). V lost 0 bases and J lost 5, with 10 bases in between. The V gene's germline CDR1 is MNHEY and CDR2 SVGAGI. The CDR3 covers 14 residues. This chain's CDR3 is CASSYSRQLTEAFF. CDR3 coding DNA: TGTGCCAGCAGTTACTCGAGACAGTTAACTGAAGCTTTCTTT.

The V call is TRBV30, the J call TRBJ2-2; the match to TRBD2 covers 8 bases. V was clipped by 4 bases and J by 3 bases; unmatched bases: 4. This CDR3 comprises 14 residues. From germline, CDR1 is GTSNPN and CDR2 SVGIG (reference sequence). The chain's CDR3 is CAWKRGRHTGELFF. CDR3 sequence (DNA): TGTGCCTGGAAGCGGGGGCGCCACACCGGGGAGCTGTTTTTT.

J is TRBJ2-3 and V is TRBV9; 11 nucleotides line up with TRBD1. The CDR3 sequence is 15 residues long. The germline gives CDR1 SGDLS, CDR2 YYNGEE. V trimming: 4 bases; J trimming: 8 bases; junction bases outside the gene matches: 9. CDR3 coding DNA: TGTGCCAGCAGCACGCGGACAGGGGGCGCCCCTACGCAGTATTTT. It translates to CASSTRTGGAPTQYF. The whole variable domain, remainder taken from reference TRBV9 and TRBJ2-3, is DSGVTQTPKHLITATGQRVTLRCSPRSGDLSVYWYQQSLDQGLQFLIQYYNGEERAKGNILERFSAQQFPDLHSELNLSSLELGDSALYFCASSTRTGGAPTQYFGPGTRLTVL.

V and J are TRBV19 and TRBJ1-1; 9 bases match TRBD1. The germline V gene has CDR1 LNHDA and CDR2 SQIVND (reference sequence). The V gene end was trimmed by 6 bases and the J gene end by 7 bases; junction bases not matched to a gene: 12. The CDR3 spans 15 residues. CDR3 nucleotide sequence: TGTGCCAGTAGCCCTGGGGACAGGGAGTTTGGTGAAGCTTTCTTT. Translated, it gives CASSPGDREFGEAFF. Filled out from reference TRBV19 and TRBJ1-1, the complete variable domain reads DGGITQSPKYLFRKEGQNVTLSCEQNLNHDAMYWYRQDPGQGLRLIYYSQIVNDFQKGDIAEGYSVSREKKESFPLTVTSAQKNPTAFYLCASSPGDREFGEAFFGQGTRLTVV.